This entry lists 29 T cell receptor beta chains sequenced from one sample in a study of T-cell memory formation after mild COVID-19. Using its own MiXCR run on the 5' RACE reads, TCRdb lists one record per CDR3 protein. Altogether roughly 250,000 distinct CDR3 sequences are present, roughly 17% being singletons, with the ten largest covering 3.5%. Specimen: PBMCs or a T cell subset sorted from them (not recorded which). These receptors were taken from a man between 18 and 29 years old who had mild COVID-19 (a few samples of this study predate the infection). Cell type and time point are not known.

The J gene is TRBJ1-1, the V gene TRBV20-1; D not resolved. The V end lost 1 base, the J end lost 4 bases, and 13 bases lay between the germline ends. The CDR3 loop spans 14 amino acids. Germline V gives CDR1 DFQATT, CDR2 SNEGSKA (reference sequence). The CDR3 spells CSARARRVGTEAFF. CDR3 nucleotide sequence: TGCAGTGCTAGAGCCAGGAGAGTAGGCACTGAAGCTTTCTTT.

This clonotype was picked up a small number of times. The chain couples TRBV20-1 to TRBJ2-4; 7 positions agree with TRBD2. V lost 4 bases and J lost 8; bases outside the gene matches: 5. Germline-derived CDR1 and CDR2 are DFQATT and SNEGSKA (reference sequence). The CDR3 consists of 12 residues. CDR3 loop: CSAKAGGDIQYF. The CDR3 DNA follows: TGCAGTGCTAAGGCTGGGGGGGACATTCAGTACTTC.

The chain uses TRBV20-1 and TRBJ2-6; D remains unclear. The CDR3 covers 13 residues. Trimming removed 0 bases at V and 4 bases at J, with 4 bases between. Looked up from germline, CDR1 is DFQATT and CDR2 is SNEGSKA (reference sequence). The CDR3 DNA sequence: TGCAGTGCTAGAGATCCCGGGGCCAACGTCCTGACTTTC. It specifies CSARDPGANVLTF.

This clonotype was counted a few times. This sequence joins TRBV12-3 or TRBV12-4 and TRBJ2-7, with a tentative D call TRBD1 (7 bases). Trimming took off 6 bases at V and 2 bases at J, with 17 bases between the two ends. The CDR3 sequence is 15 residues long. The CDR3 is CASRGGQAKTYEQYF. CDR3 in DNA: TGTGCCAGCAGGGGAGGACAGGCGAAAACCTACGAGCAGTACTTC.

This clonotype was picked up a small number of times. The chain uses TRBV6-2 or TRBV6-3 and TRBJ2-3; D ambiguous. The CDR3 runs 12 residues. Germline values: CDR1 MNHEY, CDR2 SVGEGT. Trimming stripped 7 bases from V and 2 bases from J, with 7 bases between. In nucleotides, the CDR3 is TGTGCCAGCAATCTCGCCACAGATACGCAGTATTTT. Amino acid sequence: CASNLATDTQYF.

This chain joins TRBV5-1 and TRBJ2-5, with TRBD2 identical over 14 bases. In germline, CDR1 is SGHRS, CDR2 YFSETQ. The CDR3 extends over 15 amino acids. J was trimmed by 1 base and V by 7 bases; bases with no gene match: 3. The CDR3: CASFGLAGGQETQYF. DNA of the CDR3: TGCGCCAGCTTTGGACTAGCGGGGGGCCAAGAGACCCAGTACTTC.

The chain uses TRBV7-9 and TRBJ2-6; 12 nucleotides line up with TRBD1. This CDR3 contains 18 residues. CDR1 and CDR2 from the germline V gene are SEHNR and FQNEAQ (reference sequence). Trimming at V came to 4 bases and at J to 1 base, leaving 5 bases not matched to a gene. The CDR3 DNA reads TGTGCCAGCAGCTCAGGGACAGGGGGCATGTCTGGGGCCAACGTCCTGACTTTC. Protein product: CASSSGTGGMSGANVLTF.

This clonotype occurred a few times. The genes are TRBV6-6 and TRBJ2-5, with D possibly TRBD1 on 5 matching bases. This CDR3 has 13 amino acids. Germline CDR1 is MNHNY and CDR2 is SVGAGI (reference sequence). Trimming took 10 bases from V and 5 from J, leaving 17 bases between them. The CDR3 sequence is CATNQGLGETQYF. The CDR3 DNA follows: TGTGCCACCAACCAGGGCCTTGGTGAGACCCAGTACTTC.

A few counts support this clonotype. J is TRBJ1-5 and V is TRBV3-1; D ambiguous. Per germline, CDR1 LGHDT and CDR2 YNNKEL (reference sequence). This CDR3 contains 15 residues. With 1 base removed from V and 2 bases from J, the gap between germline ends came to 9 bases. CDR3 protein: CASSQGGWGNQPQHF. CDR3 nucleotides: TGTGCCAGCAGCCAAGGTGGGTGGGGCAATCAGCCCCAGCATTTT.

The rearrangement links TRBV20-1 to TRBJ2-1; D tentatively fits TRBD1 or TRBD2 (6 bases each). The CDR3 is 13 amino acids. Germline values: CDR1 DFQATT, CDR2 SNEGSKA (reference sequence). Written as DNA, the CDR3 is TGCGCCGGAGGGCAGGGGCTCTACAATGAGCAGTTCTTC. This codes for CAGGQGLYNEQFF.

There are many counts of this clonotype. The V gene is TRBV4-1, the J gene TRBJ2-1; D assignment may be TRBD1 or TRBD2 (6 bases each). The CDR3 extends over 16 amino acids. Deletions cut 1 base from V and 1 base from J, with 11 bases between. CDR1 is MGHRA, CDR2 YSYEKL, per germline. The CDR3 is CASSQATGASYNEQFF. DNA of the CDR3: TGCGCCAGCAGCCAAGCAACGGGGGCTTCCTACAATGAGCAGTTCTTC.

The V and J genes are TRBV7-9 and TRBJ2-3; perhaps TRBD1 as D (5 bases). CDR3 length equals 15 residues. V lost 4 bases, J lost 9 bases, and 20 bases lay in between. CDR1 is SEHNR and CDR2 is FQNEAQ in the germline V gene (reference sequence). The CDR3 loop is CASSSVRTLPWTQYF. CDR3 DNA: TGTGCCAGCAGCTCAGTTCGGACACTTCCATGGACGCAGTATTTT.

The chain recombines TRBV6-6 with TRBJ1-1, with TRBD1 as a possible D gene (6 bases). The V gene lost 5 bases and the J gene lost 1 base, with 17 bases spanning the gap. Germline V gene sequence: CDR1 MNHNY, CDR2 SVGAGI (reference sequence). The CDR3 totals 16 residues. The CDR3, as DNA: TGTGCCAGCAGTCCTAGTCAAGGGGGGCGGAACACTGAAGCTTTCTTT. Translated, it gives CASSPSQGGRNTEAFF.

This clonotype turned up a few times. The chain links TRBV7-2 to TRBJ2-7; 7 bases align to TRBD2. Looked up from germline, CDR1 is SGHTA and CDR2 is FQGNSA. CDR3 length: 14 amino acids. With V trimmed by 3 bases and J by 3 bases, 5 bases remained unmatched. The CDR3 DNA sequence: TGTGCCAGCAGCTTCGGCAGGGAGGGCTACGAGCAGTACTTC. Protein sequence: CASSFGREGYEQYF.

This clonotype was picked up a small number of times. The V call is TRBV20-1, the J call TRBJ1-6; 9 nucleotides match TRBD1. The CDR3 is made up of 17 amino acids. Losses at the gene ends were 5 bases for V and 1 base for J; bases not matched to a gene: 9. The V gene's germline CDR1 is DFQATT and CDR2 SNEGSKA (reference sequence). The CDR3 spells CSASHRGLRSYNSPLHF. Here the CDR3 DNA reads TGCAGTGCTTCTCACAGGGGGCTAAGGTCCTATAATTCACCCCTCCACTTT.

The genes are TRBV5-1 and TRBJ1-1; the D gene is possibly TRBD1 (5 bases). The germline CDR1 and CDR2 sequences are SGHRS and YFSETQ. The V gene lost 0 bases and the J gene lost 6 bases, with 9 bases spanning the gap. This CDR3 has 13 residues. In DNA form, the CDR3 reads TGCGCCAGCAGCTTGGAAGGGGAGGCTGAAGCTTTCTTT. Its protein product is CASSLEGEAEAFF.

This clonotype was detected a few times. The genes are TRBV5-4 and TRBJ2-3; 9 bases match TRBD2. This CDR3 has 14 residues. Germline values: CDR1 SGHNT, CDR2 YYREEE (reference sequence). Germline trimming cut 6 bases from V and 2 bases from J; bases unmatched to any gene: 4. CDR3 DNA sequence: TGTGCCAGCATGCCGGGACTAGCCACAGATACGCAGTATTTT. Translating it yields CASMPGLATDTQYF.

The V call is TRBV28, the J call TRBJ2-1; 10 nucleotides agree with TRBD2. CDR3 size: 15 residues. Unmatched junction bases numbered 10, after V lost 4 bases and J lost 10 bases. CDR1 and CDR2 from the germline V gene are MDHEN and SYDVKM. This CDR3 reads CASSWAAGGPEEQFF. The DNA for the CDR3 is TGTGCCAGCAGTTGGGCAGCGGGGGGGCCCGAAGAGCAGTTCTTC.

For the CDR3, the DNA is TGTGCCAGCAGCACCACCCCCTATTCACCCCTCCACTTT. It is translated as CASSTTPYSPLHF. The chain recombines TRBV7-2 with TRBJ1-6; the D is unclear. The CDR3 contains 13 residues. CDR1 and CDR2 (germline): SGHTA, FQGNSA. The V end lost 5 bases, the J end lost 8 bases, and 10 bases lay between the germline ends.

The chain combines TRBV5-8 with TRBJ2-1; D is unclear. Germline CDR1 reads SGHTS; CDR2 reads YDEGEE. The CDR3 covers 15 residues. The V end lost 2 bases, the J end lost 0 bases, and 9 bases lay between the germline ends. This CDR3 is CASSFGRSSYNEQFF. The CDR3 DNA is TGTGCCAGCAGCTTCGGGCGGAGCTCCTACAATGAGCAGTTCTTC.

This clonotype was detected ten times or more. V usage is TRBV28 and J usage is TRBJ2-7; 7 bases match TRBD2. CDR3 size: 17 residues. Trimming took 7 bases from V and 3 from J; bases not matched to a gene: 18. Germline values: CDR1 MDHEN, CDR2 SYDVKM. CDR3 loop: CASNAGGWAPPFYEQYV. In DNA, the CDR3 is TGTGCCAGCAACGCCGGGGGGTGGGCACCGCCATTCTACGAGCAGTACGTC.

The rearrangement joins TRBV19 to TRBJ1-1; TRBD1 is a possible D gene (5 bases). Germline loops: CDR1 LNHDA, CDR2 SQIVND (reference sequence). This CDR3 is built from 13 residues. The V gene lost 3 bases and the J gene lost 3 bases, with 8 bases spanning the gap. In nucleotides, the CDR3 is TGTGCCAGTAGTATGGGGCAGGACACTGAAGCTTTCTTT. Protein: CASSMGQDTEAFF.

This clonotype was observed a few times. The V call is TRBV7-2, the J call TRBJ2-1; 7 positions agree with TRBD2. The length of the CDR3 is 15 residues. V shed 2 bases, J shed 3 bases, and the junction held 4 bases outside the gene matches. Germline CDR1 reads SGHTA; CDR2 reads FQGNSA. The DNA for the CDR3 is TGTGCCAGCAGCTTAACGGGGGGTTTCTACAATGAGCAGTTCTTC. It is translated as CASSLTGGFYNEQFF.

In its sample, this clonotype was seen a few times. The chain joins TRBV5-4 to TRBJ2-3; 15 nucleotides line up with TRBD2. Losses at the gene ends were 3 bases for V and 5 bases for J; bases not matched to a gene: 7. Germline CDR1 SGHNT, CDR2 YYREEE (reference sequence). This CDR3 is built from 17 residues. CDR3 sequence reads: CASSSGLAGGWGDTQYF. In DNA form, the CDR3 reads TGTGCCAGCAGCTCGGGACTAGCGGGGGGTTGGGGAGATACGCAGTATTTT.

This clonotype has more than one count but fewer than ten. V usage is TRBV29-1 and J usage is TRBJ1-2, with D possibly being TRBD1 (5 bases). Germline CDR1 and CDR2: SQVTM and ANQGSEA. The V and J ends lost 5 bases and 2 bases respectively, with 21 bases between them. The length of the CDR3 is 16 residues. CDR3 sequence reads: CSVPSTGELGNYGYTF. CDR3 sequence (DNA): TGCAGCGTTCCTTCTACGGGGGAACTTGGGAACTATGGCTACACCTTC.

J is TRBJ2-3 and V is TRBV7-3; 11 nucleotides agree with TRBD2. The CDR3 contains 17 residues. V dropped 5 bases and J dropped 5; count of bases not matched to a gene: 12. Germline-derived CDR1 and CDR2 are SGHTA and FQGTGA. The CDR3 sequence is CASSHGPLAGGQDTQYF. CDR3 nucleotides: TGTGCCAGCAGCCACGGGCCCTTAGCGGGGGGGCAAGATACGCAGTATTTT.

This clonotype turned up a few times. The chain joins TRBV20-1 to TRBJ2-3; 10 bases line up with TRBD2. The CDR3 is made up of 15 amino acids. In germline, CDR1 is DFQATT, CDR2 SNEGSKA (reference sequence). With 3 bases clipped from V and 5 bases from J, the junction kept 8 bases outside the gene matches. The CDR3 region has the DNA TGCAGTGCTAGCCCTAGCGGGGGAGGGTTAGATACGCAGTATTTT. Its protein product is CSASPSGGGLDTQYF.

Worth noting for this clonotype: Compared with germline, one end of the junction differs, possibly owing to a read error. This chain links TRBV7-2 with TRBJ2-3; 10 bases agree with TRBD2. CDR3 length: 15 residues. Per germline, CDR1 SGHTA and CDR2 FQGNSA. CDR3 sequence: CASSLAGVRTDTQYF. The DNA of the CDR3 is TGTGCCAGCAGCCTAGCGGGGGTACGCACAGATACGCAGTATTTT. Full variable domain (remainder filled in from reference TRBV7-2 and TRBJ2-3): GAGVSQSPSNKVTEKGKDVELRCDPISGHTALYWYRQSLGQGLEFLIYFQGNSAPDKSGLPSDRFSAERTGGSVSTLTIQRTQQEDSAVYLCASSLAGVRTDTQYFGPGTRLTVL.

The gene calls are TRBV4-1 and TRBJ1-4, with TRBD1 matching over 9 bases. There are 16 residues in the CDR3. The V gene's germline CDR1 is MGHRA and CDR2 YSYEKL. V trimming: 4 bases; J trimming: 6 bases; junction bases outside the gene matches: 9. The CDR3 sequence is CASSRSPGQGDEKLFF. The CDR3 nucleotides are TGCGCCAGCAGCCGTTCTCCGGGACAGGGAGATGAAAAACTGTTTTTT.